These T cell receptor beta chains were read from a single sample in a study of human T cells and chemical hapten exposure. TCRdb reprocessed the RACE reads via MiXCR and lists one record per CDR3 protein. The table lists 74,000 or so distinct CDR3 sequences, approximately 12% of them singletons. The sample here was whole blood, taken in connection with sensitization to the hapten diphenylcyclopropenone (DPC). The receptors stem from a woman aged 60-75 years with alopecia areata. Some clones in this sample may be carry-over from other donors' samples. CDR3s include the opening cysteine and the closing phenylalanine or tryptophan. The D gene is left open where the match is weak. A clone size is listed for some rows: how often the clone was seen (once, few, many), or a class if it is expanded.

j_call d_call v_call clone_size cdr3_aa cdr3_nt
TRBJ2-1 TRBD2 TRBV20-1 few CSARDAGTSGLLSSYNEQFF TGCAGTGCTAGAGATGCCGGGACTAGCGGGCTGTTGAGCTCCTACAATGAGCAGTTCTTC
TRBJ2-1 . TRBV5-1 few CASSQTHVNEQFF TGCGCCAGCAGCCAGACACACGTCAATGAGCAGTTCTTC
TRBJ1-2 TRBD1 TRBV6-6 . CASSKRPGTGNYGYTF TGTGCCAGCAGTAAGCGTCCCGGGACAGGGAACTATGGCTACACCTTC
TRBJ1-2 . TRBV7-3 many CASSSTGTMNYGYTF TGTGCCAGCAGCTCAACCGGGACAATGAACTATGGCTACACCTTC
TRBJ1-6 . TRBV7-2 few CASSTNNSPLHF TGTGCCAGCAGCACTAATAATTCACCCCTCCACTTT
TRBJ1-6 . TRBV5-1 . CARSPDSPSPLHF TGCGCCAGAAGCCCGGACAGCCCCTCACCCCTCCACTTT
TRBJ2-2 . TRBV6-5 many CASSYYTGELFF TGTGCCAGCAGTTACTACACCGGGGAGCTGTTTTTT
TRBJ1-1 . TRBV5-6 . CASSLPGQINTEAFF TGTGCCAGCAGCTTACCGGGACAAATCAACACTGAAGCTTTCTTT
TRBJ1-4 . TRBV2 few CASSLGGREKLFF TGTGCCAGCAGTCTAGGGGGGCGGGAAAAACTGTTTTTT
TRBJ2-7 . TRBV6-6 once CAIRVPGYEQYF TGTGCCATCCGGGTCCCTGGGTACGAGCAGTACTTC
TRBJ2-1 . TRBV7-3 few CASSLGKSKEQFF TGTGCCAGCAGCTTAGGGAAGAGCAAAGAGCAGTTCTTC